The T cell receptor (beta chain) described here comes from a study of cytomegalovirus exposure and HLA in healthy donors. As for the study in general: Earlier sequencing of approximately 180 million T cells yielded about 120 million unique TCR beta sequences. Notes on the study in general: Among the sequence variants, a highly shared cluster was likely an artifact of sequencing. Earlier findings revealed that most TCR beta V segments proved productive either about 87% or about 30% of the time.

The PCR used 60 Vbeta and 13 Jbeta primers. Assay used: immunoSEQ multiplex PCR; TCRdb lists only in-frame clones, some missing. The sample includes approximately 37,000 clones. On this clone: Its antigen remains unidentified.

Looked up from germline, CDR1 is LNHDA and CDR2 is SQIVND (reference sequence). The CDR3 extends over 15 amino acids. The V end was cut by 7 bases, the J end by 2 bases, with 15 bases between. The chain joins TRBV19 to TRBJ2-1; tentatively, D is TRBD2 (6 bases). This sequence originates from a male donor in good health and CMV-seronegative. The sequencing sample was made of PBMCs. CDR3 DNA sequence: TGTGCCAGTAATTTCGGGCGACTAGCCTACAATGAGCAGTTCTTC. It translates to CASNFGRLAYNEQFF. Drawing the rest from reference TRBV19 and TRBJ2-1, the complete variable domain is DGGITQSPKYLFRKEGQNVTLSCEQNLNHDAMYWYRQDPGQGLRLIYYSQIVNDFQKGDIAEGYSVSREKKESFPLTVTSAQKNPTAFYLCASNFGRLAYNEQFFGPGTRLTVL.